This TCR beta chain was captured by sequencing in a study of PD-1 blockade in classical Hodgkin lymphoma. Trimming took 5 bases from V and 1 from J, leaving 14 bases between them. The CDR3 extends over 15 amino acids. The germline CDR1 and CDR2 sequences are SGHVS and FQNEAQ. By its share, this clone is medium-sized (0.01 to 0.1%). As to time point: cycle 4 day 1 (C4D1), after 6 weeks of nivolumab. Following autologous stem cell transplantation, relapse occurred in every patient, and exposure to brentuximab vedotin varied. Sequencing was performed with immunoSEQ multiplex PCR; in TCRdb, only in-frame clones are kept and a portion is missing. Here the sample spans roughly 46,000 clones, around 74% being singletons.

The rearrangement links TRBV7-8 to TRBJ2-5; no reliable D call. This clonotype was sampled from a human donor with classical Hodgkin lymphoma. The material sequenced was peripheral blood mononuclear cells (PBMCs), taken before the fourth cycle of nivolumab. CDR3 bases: TGTGCCAGCAGCCCGAGCGAAACTATCCAAGAGACCCAGTACTTC. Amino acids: CASSPSETIQETQYF.